This entry describes one TCR beta chain. The antigen remains unidentified. The sample is drawn from a study of OX40 agonist ivuxolimab in advanced cancers. Study findings and constraints: Some nonresponders additionally presented with little normalized T-cell clonal expansion. By week 6 at 0.1 to 3.0 mg/kg, blood CD4+ and CD8+ T cells had expanded clonally.

J was trimmed by 5 bases and V by 1 base; bases with no gene match: 4. Germline V gene sequence: CDR1 MNHNY, CDR2 SVGAGI (reference sequence). CDR3 length: 16 amino acids. Method: immunoSEQ multiplex PCR; TCRdb's copy keeps in-frame clones and lacks some. The sample holds 75,000 to 100,000 clones, 80% to 90% seen once. This receptor was obtained from an adult with an advanced solid tumor such as melanoma, head and neck, liver or kidney cancer. The chain employs TRBV6-6 and TRBJ2-5; 13 nucleotides match TRBD2. The specimen was CD4+ or CD8+ T cells sorted from blood, collected in a trial of the OX40 agonist ivuxolimab. The CDR3 region has the DNA TGTGCCAGCAGTTACTGGACTAGCGGGAGCTCTGAGACCCAGTACTTC. Residues: CASSYWTSGSSETQYF.